These 28 T cell receptor beta chains came from one sample sequenced in a study of response to subunit inactivated influenza vaccine. In TCRdb, the RT-PCR reads were re-called with MiXCR into one record per CDR3 protein. The repertoire holds hundreds of thousands of distinct CDR3 sequences, roughly 15% seen once, with roughly 7.6% in the top ten. The sequencing used PBMCs from blood, collected around 14 days before vaccination. The receptor set was obtained from a man aged 45-65 years who received an inactivated influenza vaccine.

This clonotype was seen more than once but under ten times. The rearrangement joins TRBV6-1 to TRBJ1-1; D may be TRBD1 (6 bases). The germline V gene has CDR1 MNHNS and CDR2 SASEGT. Trimming took 6 bases from V and 5 from J, leaving 16 bases between them. The CDR3 covers 14 residues. The chain's CDR3 is CASRDQGSSTEAFF. CDR3 in DNA: TGTGCCAGCAGAGACCAGGGGTCCTCGACTGAAGCTTTCTTT.

The V and J genes are TRBV20-1 and TRBJ1-1; D is possibly TRBD1 (5 bases). Germline V gives CDR1 DFQATT, CDR2 SNEGSKA (reference sequence). This CDR3 has 14 residues. The V gene lost 5 bases and the J gene lost 5 bases, with 18 bases spanning the gap. The DNA for the CDR3 is TGCAGTGCTTTATACGAGGGGATTGGGACTGAAGCTTTCTTT. It specifies CSALYEGIGTEAFF.

To note about this clonotype: The junction shows a germline mismatch at one end, possibly a read error. The chain couples TRBV29-1 to TRBJ2-2, with D perhaps TRBD2 (5 bases). Germline lookup yields CDR1 SQVTM and CDR2 ANQGSEA. This CDR3 region has 16 residues. CDR3 nucleotide sequence: TGCAGCGTTGAAGATCTTGGGCAAGCGAACACCGGGGAGCTGGTTTTT. Amino acid sequence: CSVEDLGQANTGELVF.

This clonotype was observed a few times. This sequence joins TRBV20-1 and TRBJ2-2; tentative D call: TRBD1 (5 bases). The germline V and J ends were trimmed by 1 base and 4 bases, with 10 bases remaining between them. CDR1 is DFQATT, CDR2 SNEGSKA, per germline (reference sequence). This CDR3 is 14 amino acids long. CDR3 amino acids: CSARVQGATGELFF. In DNA, the CDR3 is TGCAGTGCTAGAGTCCAGGGCGCCACCGGGGAGCTGTTTTTT.

This clonotype was counted only a few times. V and J are TRBV7-2 and TRBJ2-7, with a weak D call TRBD1 (5 bases). The CDR3 runs to 15 residues. CDR1 is SGHTA, CDR2 FQGNSA, per germline. V dropped 5 bases and J dropped 1 base, with 15 bases sitting between them. CDR3 protein: CASSPRTSESYEQYF. CDR3 bases: TGTGCCAGCAGCCCCAGGACATCTGAGTCCTACGAGCAGTACTTC. Full variable domain (remainder filled in from reference TRBV7-2 and TRBJ2-7): GAGVSQSPSNKVTEKGKDVELRCDPISGHTALYWYRQSLGQGLEFLIYFQGNSAPDKSGLPSDRFSAERTGGSVSTLTIQRTQQEDSAVYLCASSPRTSESYEQYFGPGTRLTVT.

This clonotype was counted a few times. The V and J genes are TRBV7-9 and TRBJ1-1; no clear D gene. The CDR3 consists of 11 residues. Germline V gene lookup returns CDR1 SEHNR and CDR2 FQNEAQ (reference sequence). The germline V and J ends were trimmed by 3 bases and 8 bases, with 7 bases remaining between them. CDR3: CASSFLWEAFF. CDR3 nucleotides: TGTGCCAGCAGCTTCTTGTGGGAAGCTTTCTTT.

This clonotype was recorded many times. The genes are TRBV7-8 and TRBJ2-1; 7 bases match TRBD1. Germline values: CDR1 SGHVS, CDR2 FQNEAQ. The CDR3 loop spans 14 amino acids. V gave up 5 bases and J gave up 5 bases; unmatched junction bases: 6. CDR3 coding DNA: TGTGCCAGCAGCCTTCACGACAGGGACAATGAGCAGTTCTTC. Translation: CASSLHDRDNEQFF.

The V gene is TRBV18, the J gene TRBJ2-2; possible D gene TRBD2, 5 bases. This CDR3 contains 14 residues. CDR1 and CDR2 (germline): KGHSH, LQKENI. Trimming took 2 bases from V and 5 from J, leaving 9 bases between them. This CDR3 is CASSPMRATGELFF. As DNA, the CDR3 is TGTGCCAGCTCACCAATGCGGGCGACCGGGGAGCTGTTTTTT. The variable domain in full, with the rest retrieved from reference TRBV18 and TRBJ2-2, is NAGVMQNPRHLVRRRGQEARLRCSPMKGHSHVYWYRQLPEEGLKFMVYLQKENIIDESGMPKERFSAEFPKEGPSILRIQQVVRGDSAAYFCASSPMRATGELFFGEGSRLTVL.

V and J are TRBV5-6 and TRBJ2-1; 7 bases fit TRBD1. Germline trimming cut 4 bases from V and 9 bases from J; bases unmatched to any gene: 13. The CDR3 runs 15 residues. Germline CDR1 and CDR2: SGHDT and YYEEEE. CDR3 in amino acids: CASSVPGQRLGEQFF. DNA of the CDR3: TGTGCCAGCAGCGTCCCGGGACAGCGATTGGGTGAGCAGTTCTTC.

This clonotype was detected ten times or more. The chain uses TRBV30 and TRBJ2-7, with 12 bases fitting TRBD1. V shed 3 bases, J shed 8 bases, and the junction held 8 bases outside the gene matches. CDR3 length: 14 residues. Germline lookup yields CDR1 GTSNPN and CDR2 SVGIG (reference sequence). The CDR3 sequence: CAWRGGTGGLKQYF. DNA of the CDR3: TGTGCCTGGAGGGGCGGGACAGGGGGCTTGAAGCAGTACTTC. The whole variable domain, filled in from reference TRBV30 and TRBJ2-7, reads SQTIHQWPATLVQPVGSPLSLECTVEGTSNPNLYWYRQAAGRGLQLLFYSVGIGQISSEVPQNLSASRPQDRQFILSSKKLLLSDSGFYLCAWRGGTGGLKQYFGPGTRLTVT.

The genes are TRBV11-2 and TRBJ2-1; 8 bases match TRBD2. V shed 2 bases and J 7 bases; nucleotides not matched to a gene: 7. The CDR3 totals 15 residues. Germline values: CDR1 SGHAT, CDR2 FQNNGV. CDR3 nucleotides: TGTGCCAGCAGCTTAAGCGGGAGAGGGAAAAATGAGCAGTTCTTC. This sequence encodes CASSLSGRGKNEQFF.

This clonotype was seen at least ten times. This chain joins TRBV15 and TRBJ2-5, with 7 bases identical to TRBD2. In germline, CDR1 is LNHNV, CDR2 YYDKDF (reference sequence). CDR3 length equals 16 residues. V trimming: 0 bases; J trimming: 0 bases; junction bases outside the gene matches: 4. This CDR3 reads CATSRESGTYQETQYF. The CDR3 region has the DNA TGTGCCACCAGCAGAGAGAGCGGGACCTACCAAGAGACCCAGTACTTC.

The V gene is TRBV7-2, the J gene TRBJ2-5; 8 positions agree with TRBD2. The germline CDR1 and CDR2 sequences are SGHTA and FQGNSA. J lost 4 bases, V lost 3 bases, and 7 bases had no gene match. The CDR3 is made up of 15 amino acids. As DNA, the CDR3 is TGTGCCAGCAGCTTGAGAGCGGGAGACGTAGAGACCCAGTACTTC. Its translation is CASSLRAGDVETQYF.

This clonotype has only a few counts. The chain has TRBV24-1 and TRBJ2-5; 13 bases line up with TRBD2. The CDR3 is made up of 19 amino acids. The ends lost 2 bases at V and 0 bases at J; junction bases unmatched: 8. Germline V gene data show CDR1 as KGHDR and CDR2 as SFDVKD. CDR3 sequence (DNA): TGTGCCACCAGTGATTGGGGACTAGCGGGACGATCGTACCAAGAGACCCAGTACTTC. This encodes CATSDWGLAGRSYQETQYF.

This clonotype appeared a few times. V and J are TRBV7-9 and TRBJ2-5; the D gene is possibly TRBD1 (5 bases). This CDR3 spans 13 amino acids. Germline-derived CDR1 and CDR2 are SEHNR and FQNEAQ (reference sequence). V lost 6 bases to trimming and J lost 2 bases, with 10 bases between them. In nucleotides, the CDR3 is TGTGCCAGCAGGCTAGGGGCACAAGAGACCCAGTACTTC. This codes for CASRLGAQETQYF. The full variable domain, in which reference TRBV7-9 and TRBJ2-5 provide the parts outside the CDR3, is DTGVSQNPRHKITKRGQNVTFRCDPISEHNRLYWYRQTLGQGPEFLTYFQNEAQLEKSRLLSDRFSAERPKGSFSTLEIQRTEQGDSAMYLCASRLGAQETQYFGPGTRLLVL.

The rearrangement joins TRBV4-2 to TRBJ1-3; 8 bases agree with TRBD1. CDR3 length equals 15 residues. The trim removed 4 bases at V and 0 bases at J, leaving 2 bases unmatched. Germline CDR1 and CDR2: LGHNA and YNFKEQ. Here the CDR3 DNA reads TGTGCCAGCAGCCCCGGGACAGGCTCTGGAAACACCATATATTTT. This gives the protein CASSPGTGSGNTIYF.

This clonotype has a handful of counts. The rearrangement joins TRBV12-3 or TRBV12-4 to TRBJ1-6; tentatively, D is TRBD1 (5 bases). Trimming removed 6 bases from V and 5 bases from J, with 11 bases in between. CDR3 length: 14 residues. The CDR3, as DNA: TGTGCCAGCAGGGCAGGGACGGATAATTCACCCCTCCACTTT. Translated, it gives CASRAGTDNSPLHF.

The CDR3 region is CSAREVTGSETQYF. CDR3 nucleotide sequence: TGCAGTGCTAGAGAGGTAACGGGGTCCGAGACCCAGTACTTC. V and J are TRBV20-1 and TRBJ2-5, with D perhaps TRBD2 (5 bases). There are 14 residues in the CDR3. V lost 0 bases to trimming and J lost 5 bases, with 13 bases between them. Germline V gives CDR1 DFQATT, CDR2 SNEGSKA (reference sequence).

The V gene is TRBV29-1, the J gene TRBJ2-1; D is unresolved. This CDR3 spans 9 amino acids. Germline V gene data show CDR1 as SQVTM and CDR2 as ANQGSEA. V was pared by 8 bases and J by 5 bases, with 4 bases between. The CDR3 here is CSSDNEQFF. The CDR3 nucleotides read TGCAGCTCTGACAATGAGCAGTTCTTC.

The chain recombines TRBV27 with TRBJ2-7, with 11 bases fitting TRBD1. Trimming cost V 9 bases and J 4 bases; bases outside gene matches: 14. The CDR3 has 16 residues. Looked up from germline, CDR1 is MNHEY and CDR2 is SMNVEV (reference sequence). The CDR3 here is CARPGQGDPLRYEQYF. For the CDR3, the DNA is TGTGCCAGACCGGGACAGGGGGACCCCCTGAGATACGAGCAGTACTTC.

This clonotype turned up a few times. The chain employs TRBV6-5 and TRBJ2-3; possibly TRBD2 for D (5 bases). Per the germline V gene, CDR1 is MNHEY and CDR2 is SVGAGI. V was cut by 0 bases and J by 6 bases, with 10 bases left in between. The CDR3 length is 14 residues. The CDR3 is CASSYSGNSDTQYF. CDR3 coding DNA: TGTGCCAGCAGTTACTCCGGGAACTCGGATACGCAGTATTTT.

This clonotype was found a few times. The rearrangement joins TRBV15 to TRBJ2-2, with TRBD1 as a possible D gene (6 bases). The CDR3 consists of 17 residues. Germline values: CDR1 LNHNV, CDR2 YYDKDF (reference sequence). Between the trimmed V and J ends, which lost 0 bases and 3 bases, there was a span of 14 bases. Here the CDR3 DNA reads TGTGCCACCAGCAGAGACCCACAGGGTGGGTACACCGGGGAGCTGTTTTTT. Translated, it gives CATSRDPQGGYTGELFF.

This clonotype appeared a few times. The chain recombines TRBV27 with TRBJ2-2, with 8 bases fitting TRBD2. Unmatched junction bases numbered 5, after V lost 6 bases and J lost 2 bases. The CDR3 covers 15 residues. Germline assignment: CDR1 MNHEY and CDR2 SMNVEV (reference sequence). DNA for the CDR3: TGTGCCAGCAGGGCGGGGGGTGCCAACACCGGGGAGCTGTTTTTT. Translation gives CASRAGGANTGELFF.

This clonotype was detected many times. The J gene is TRBJ2-7, the V gene TRBV6-1, with 10 nucleotides matching TRBD1. The ends lost 6 bases at V and 3 bases at J; junction bases unmatched: 8. CDR1 and CDR2 (germline): MNHNS, SASEGT. The CDR3 spans 15 residues. In DNA form, the CDR3 reads TGTGCCAGCAGCACCCGGGACAGGGGAGGCTACGAGCAGTACTTC. It yields the protein CASSTRDRGGYEQYF.

This clonotype was observed a few times. The chain uses TRBV5-1 and TRBJ2-7; D gene ambiguous. Germline assignment: CDR1 SGHRS and CDR2 YFSETQ. There are 13 residues in the CDR3. The V gene lost 3 bases and the J gene lost 0 bases, with 7 bases spanning the gap. CDR3 protein: CASSSQVSYEQYF. DNA of the CDR3: TGCGCCAGCAGCTCACAAGTCTCCTACGAGCAGTACTTC.

The chain employs TRBV18 and TRBJ1-5, with 11 bases that match TRBD1. The germline V gene encodes CDR1 KGHSH and CDR2 LQKENI. The CDR3 sequence is 14 residues long. After removal of 5 bases from V and 7 bases from J, the junction contained 4 bases not matched to a gene. As DNA, the CDR3 is TGTGCCAGCTCAGGACAGGGGGCAGAGCAGCCCCAGCATTTT. Amino acid sequence: CASSGQGAEQPQHF.

The rearrangement joins TRBV3-1 to TRBJ2-1; D is unclear. Per germline, CDR1 LGHDT and CDR2 YNNKEL (reference sequence). Trimming removed 1 base from V and 4 bases from J, with 8 bases in between. The CDR3 length is 14 residues. The CDR3 coding sequence is TGTGCCAGCAGCCAAGTCGGTAGTTACAATGAGCAGTTCTTC. This gives the protein CASSQVGSYNEQFF.

This chain links TRBV27 with TRBJ1-6; 7 bases fit TRBD1. The CDR3 consists of 15 residues. Germline-derived CDR1 and CDR2 are MNHEY and SMNVEV (reference sequence). V lost 6 bases to trimming and J lost 8 bases; unmatched junction nucleotides: 10. CDR3 sequence: CASSRMGQTDSPLHF. DNA for the CDR3: TGTGCCAGCAGCCGAATGGGACAGACGGATTCACCCCTCCACTTT.